The present T cell receptor beta chain was sequenced within a study of Siglec-9 on CD8 T cells in melanoma (dated by TCRdb to the late 2010s). Context from the whole study: The study investigated Siglec-9 expression on CD8+ T cells and the role of Siglec-9 in regulating T cells in the melanoma tumor microenvironment.

The library was generated by the immunoSEQ multiplex PCR assay. The clones in this table, taken by TCRdb from immuneACCESS, are in-frame only. Not every clone is retained; where verified, under half of the shortfall comes from an unresolved V gene, and the cause of the rest is unknown. A total of approximately 35,000 clones appear in this sample, 84% of them only once. The top ten clonotypes cover around 1.8% of the sample. CDR1 and CDR2, looked up from the germline V gene, are SGHAT and FQNNGV. Its CDR3 holds 17 amino acids, cysteine through phenylalanine. The sequence is cut down to CDR3 DNA, 51 bases in frame from base 1. Relative to germline, V is 1 base shorter and J is 0 bases shorter, with 13 bases between their ends. Concerning this clone: Its specific antigen is unknown. No much larger clone exists at a distance of one base, and base qualities are not known.

What the study reported, not specific to this receptor: Siglec-9 was reported to mark and regulate an effector memory CD8+ T-cell subset that appeared to accumulate within melanoma tumors.

Here the chain combines TRBV11-2 and TRBJ1-3; TRBD1 could be the D gene, as 6 bases match. The clonotype comes from a human donor in good health. Sequenced input: Siglec-9- CD8+ T cells sorted from blood. What the cell subset or site label conveys for this sample: CD8 T cells lacking Siglec-9. CDR3 sequence: CASSLARGQNSGNTIYF. The DNA sequence follows: TGTGCCAGCAGCTTAGCTCGTGGACAGAACTCTGGAAACACCATATATTTT.